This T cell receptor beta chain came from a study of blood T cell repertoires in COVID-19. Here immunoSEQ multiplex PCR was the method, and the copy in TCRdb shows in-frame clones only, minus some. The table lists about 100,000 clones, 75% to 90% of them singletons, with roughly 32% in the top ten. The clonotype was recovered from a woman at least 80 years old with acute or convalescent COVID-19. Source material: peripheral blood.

In DNA, the CDR3 is TGTGCCAGCAGCCCTAGGGAGGGTCTTAGCGAGACCCAGTACTTC. This sequence encodes CASSPREGLSETQYF. The chain is built from TRBV9 and TRBJ2-5; 7 bases map to TRBD2. V dropped 4 bases and J dropped 5; count of bases not matched to a gene: 11. CDR3 size: 15 residues. Germline-derived CDR1 and CDR2 are SGDLS and YYNGEE.